Shown below are 8 T cell receptor beta chains from a single sample sequenced in a study of cytomegalovirus exposure and HLA in healthy donors. Libraries were prepared by immunoSEQ multiplex PCR; TCRdb keeps only in-frame clonotypes and omits some of them. The sample includes over 110,000 clones, approximately 84% of them seen just once. Material for sequencing was PBMCs. The receptor source for this set is a woman in her 30s in good health and CMV-seronegative.

The chain combines TRBV5-1 with TRBJ1-1; D remains ambiguous. The V gene's germline CDR1 is SGHRS and CDR2 YFSETQ. The CDR3 consists of 14 residues. Trimming removed 5 bases from V and 1 base from J, with 12 bases in between. CDR3 sequence: CASSTRTSNTEAFF. The CDR3 nucleotides are TGCGCCAGCAGTACACGGACTTCGAACACTGAAGCTTTCTTT. Together with reference TRBV5-1 and TRBJ1-1, the CDR3 gives the full variable domain: KAGVTQTPRYLIKTRGQQVTLSCSPISGHRSVSWYQQTPGQGLQFLFEYFSETQRNKGNFPGRFSGRQFSNSRSEMNVSTLELGDSALYLCASSTRTSNTEAFFGQGTRLTVV.

The chain joins TRBV19 to TRBJ1-2, with D possibly TRBD1 on 5 matching bases. This CDR3 is built from 16 residues. V was pared by 3 bases and J by 1 base, with 15 bases between. From germline, CDR1 is LNHDA and CDR2 SQIVND (reference sequence). This chain's CDR3 is CASSILLGQVNYGYTF. Written as DNA, the CDR3 is TGTGCCAGTAGTATCCTACTGGGGCAGGTTAACTATGGCTACACCTTC.

V and J are TRBV2 and TRBJ2-7, with 7 bases identical to TRBD1. CDR1 is SNHLY, CDR2 FYNNEI, per germline. Unmatched junction bases numbered 10, after V lost 7 bases and J lost 4 bases. This CDR3 contains 14 residues. In DNA form, the CDR3 reads TGTGCCAGCAAAGCCTCGGGACAGAGTTACGAGCAGTACTTC. Protein product: CASKASGQSYEQYF.

The V and J genes are TRBV5-6 and TRBJ1-6; 8 nucleotides match TRBD1. CDR1 is SGHDT and CDR2 is YYEEEE in the germline V gene. The CDR3 loop spans 17 amino acids. V shed 4 bases and J 7 bases; nucleotides not matched to a gene: 13. CDR3 in amino acids: CASSAELRTGQNSPLHF. CDR3 coding DNA: TGTGCCAGCAGCGCAGAGCTCCGGACAGGGCAAAATTCACCCCTCCACTTT.

This rearrangement joins TRBV6-1 to TRBJ1-5; 7 bases fit TRBD1. V shed 7 bases and J 0 bases; nucleotides not matched to a gene: 6. This CDR3 comprises 15 residues. The germline V gene encodes CDR1 MNHNS and CDR2 SASEGT. CDR3 sequence (DNA): TGTGCCAGCAACACACAGGGGTTTAGCAATCAGCCCCAGCATTTT. Translation gives CASNTQGFSNQPQHF.

This chain joins TRBV11-2 and TRBJ2-3; D perhaps matches TRBD2 (6 bases). Germline loops: CDR1 SGHAT, CDR2 FQNNGV. V was clipped by 0 bases and J by 7 bases, with 14 bases between them. The CDR3 is made up of 15 amino acids. CDR3 in DNA: TGTGCCAGCAGCTTAGATCGGGGGTCTTCCAATACGCAGTATTTT. It yields the protein CASSLDRGSSNTQYF.

This clone was counted between two and nine times. The gene calls are TRBV6-6 and TRBJ1-5; 10 nucleotides align to TRBD1. CDR1 and CDR2 from the germline V gene are MNHNY and SVGAGI (reference sequence). The length of the CDR3 is 16 residues. The ends lost 0 bases at V and 6 bases at J; junction bases unmatched: 5. DNA of the CDR3: TGTGCCAGCAGTTACTCGGGACAGGGGATAGGTCAGCCCCAGCATTTT. This sequence encodes CASSYSGQGIGQPQHF.

CDR3 amino acids: CASSLGGFHYGYTF. DNA for the CDR3: TGTGCCAGCAGCTTAGGAGGGTTTCACTATGGCTACACCTTC. This chain connects TRBV7-8 to TRBJ1-2; the D is unclear. The CDR3 is 14 residues long. CDR1 SGHVS and CDR2 FQNEAQ come from the germline V gene. V lost 1 base and J 3 bases, leaving 9 bases between the germline ends.